The entry below gives a single T cell receptor beta chain sequence along with its context. The antigen remains unidentified. This entry is derived from a study of T cell responses to AZD1222 COVID-19 vaccine. The study's findings and limits: No day 14 peak samples; only post-peak repertoires were characterized. A reported finding is that nearly half of spike-specific TCRs target unmutated variant regions.

Trimming removed 0 bases from V and 4 bases from J; junction bases left unmatched: 2. Germline V lookup: CDR1 SGHNT, CDR2 YYREEE (reference sequence). The CDR3 runs to 15 residues. The protocol was immunoSEQ multiplex PCR, while the TCRdb copy is restricted to in-frame clones and leaves out a portion. The sample has more than 55,000 clones; 75% to 90% are singletons. The TCR originated in an adult who received the AZD1222 COVID-19 vaccine. This sample comprised peripheral blood, obtained 28 days after the second AZD1222 dose. The chain carries TRBV5-4 and TRBJ2-1; 9 nucleotides agree with TRBD2. The CDR3 nucleotides read TGTGCCAGCAGCTTGGGCGGGGGGGCGTACAATGAGCAGTTCTTC. It yields the protein CASSLGGGAYNEQFF. The whole variable domain, remainder taken from reference TRBV5-4 and TRBJ2-1, is ETGVTQSPTHLIKTRGQQVTLRCSSQSGHNTVSWYQQALGQGPQFIFQYYREEENGRGNFPPRFSGLQFPNYSSELNVNALELDDSALYLCASSLGGGAYNEQFFGPGTRLTVL.